The following is a T cell receptor (beta chain) sequence with its context. This specimen comes from a study of blood T cell repertoires in COVID-19. Study-level information: Acute and convalescent COVID-19 specimens originated in the United States, Italy and Spain. PBMCs, B-cell-depleted T cells, or T cells were the source of the cDNA or gDNA that made up the material.

In the authors' workflow: Estimates of nucleated cell counts were drawn from the amplification of reference gene primers. Clones were sequenced by immunoSEQ multiplex PCR, and TCRdb holds only the in-frame ones, with some missing. V and J calls and clone size are copied from that table; D and trimming were computed from the DNA. The data contain about 45,000 clones, 70% to 90% of them singletons. The CDR3 runs 13 residues. Germline V gene sequence: CDR1 MNHEY, CDR2 SMNVEV (reference sequence). V was clipped by 5 bases and J by 8 bases, with 15 bases between them. The chain is built from TRBV27 and TRBJ1-2; D uncertain. The receptor was isolated from a woman of 80 years or more with acute or convalescent COVID-19. Sequencing was performed on peripheral blood. As DNA, the CDR3 is TGTGCCAGCAGTCCCTCAGGCCCCCGGGGCTACACCTTC. Translation: CASSPSGPRGYTF.